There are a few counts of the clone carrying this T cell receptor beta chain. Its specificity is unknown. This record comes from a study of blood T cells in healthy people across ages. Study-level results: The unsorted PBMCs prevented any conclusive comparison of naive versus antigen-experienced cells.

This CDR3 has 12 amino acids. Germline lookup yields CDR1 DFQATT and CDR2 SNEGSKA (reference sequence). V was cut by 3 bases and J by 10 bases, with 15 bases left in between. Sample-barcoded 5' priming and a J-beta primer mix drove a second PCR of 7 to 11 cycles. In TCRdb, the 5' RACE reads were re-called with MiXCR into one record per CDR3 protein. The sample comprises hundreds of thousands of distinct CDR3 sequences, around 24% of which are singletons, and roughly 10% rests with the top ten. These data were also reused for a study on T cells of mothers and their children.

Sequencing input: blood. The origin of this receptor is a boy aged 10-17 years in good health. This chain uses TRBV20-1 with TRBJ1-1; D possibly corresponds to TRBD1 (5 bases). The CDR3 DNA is TGCAGTGCTAGGGGACCGGGAGTGAGAGCTTTCTTT. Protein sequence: CSARGPGVRAFF.